The next 11 T cell receptor beta chains were all read from a single sample in a study of blood T cell repertoires in COVID-19. Generated by immunoSEQ multiplex PCR, the TCRdb table keeps only in-frame clones and is missing some. The sample shows approximately 72,000 clones, roughly nine tenths of them seen only once. Sequenced input: peripheral blood. The receptors were sampled from a woman aged 60-75 years with acute or convalescent COVID-19.

The gene calls are TRBV3-1 (or the pseudogene TRBV3-2) and TRBJ2-1, with D perhaps matching TRBD2 (5 bases). Per germline, CDR1 LGHDT and CDR2 YNNKEL (reference sequence). There are 15 residues in the CDR3. V lost 0 bases and J 4 bases, leaving 10 bases between the germline ends. CDR3 residues: CASSQERAVYNEQFF. The CDR3, as DNA: TGTGCCAGCAGCCAAGAAAGAGCGGTTTACAATGAGCAGTTCTTC.

The V gene is TRBV25-1, the J gene TRBJ1-1; the D gene is possibly TRBD1 (5 bases). The germline CDR1 and CDR2 sequences are MGHDK and SYGVNS. This CDR3 has 13 amino acids. Trimming took off 6 bases at V and 7 bases at J, with 15 bases between the two ends. CDR3 coding DNA: TGTGCCAGCAGGACAGCAGGGTGGGATGAAGCTTTCTTT. It codes for CASRTAGWDEAFF.

This chain joins TRBV18 and TRBJ2-1, with 7 bases aligning to TRBD1. CDR3 length: 14 residues. The J segment lost 8 bases and the V segment lost 0 bases, leaving 4 bases of the junction unmatched. The germline V gene has CDR1 KGHSH and CDR2 LQKENI. Written as DNA, the CDR3 is TGTGCCAGCTCACCACCGGGACAGATGTATGAGCAGTTCTTC. Translated: CASSPPGQMYEQFF.

The genes are TRBV24-1 and TRBJ2-2; tentative D call: TRBD2 (6 bases). The CDR3 has 17 residues. Germline V CDR1 and CDR2: KGHDR, SFDVKD. Trimming pared 3 bases from V and 6 bases from J, leaving 19 bases between. CDR3 loop: CATSDAEFGGFPGELFF. The CDR3 DNA reads TGTGCCACCAGTGATGCCGAATTTGGGGGGTTTCCCGGGGAGCTGTTTTTT.

V and J are TRBV14 and TRBJ2-7, with TRBD1 identical over 11 bases. Germline V CDR1 and CDR2: SGHDN, FVKESK. Unmatched junction bases numbered 7, after V lost 1 base and J lost 2 bases. The CDR3 spans 17 residues. The chain's CDR3 is CASSQVVGGQGAYEQYF. Written as DNA, the CDR3 is TGTGCCAGCAGCCAAGTGGTTGGGGGACAGGGGGCCTACGAGCAGTACTTC.

V gene TRBV5-1 combines with J gene TRBJ2-5, with TRBD1 matching over 8 bases. This CDR3 has 13 amino acids. J was trimmed by 2 bases and V by 3 bases; bases with no gene match: 0. Germline CDR1 is SGHRS and CDR2 is YFSETQ. The CDR3 DNA follows: TGCGCCAGCAGCTGGACAGGGCAAGAGACCCAGTACTTC. It is translated as CASSWTGQETQYF. The full variable domain, completed using reference TRBV5-1 and TRBJ2-5, is KAGVTQTPRYLIKTRGQQVTLSCSPISGHRSVSWYQQTPGQGLQFLFEYFSETQRNKGNFPGRFSGRQFSNSRSEMNVSTLELGDSALYLCASSWTGQETQYFGPGTRLLVL.

Comments on this clone: The junction differs from germline at one of its ends, possibly a read error. The chain is built from TRBV5-1 and TRBJ2-5; TRBD1 matches at 10 bases. The V gene's germline CDR1 is SGHRS and CDR2 YFSETQ. The CDR3 extends over 13 amino acids. CDR3 amino acids: CASRLGQGETQYF. The CDR3 DNA is TGCGCCAGCAGATTGGGACAGGGGGAGACCCAGTACTTC.

V gene TRBV5-4 combines with J gene TRBJ2-2; 9 bases are a match to TRBD1. J was trimmed by 4 bases and V by 0 bases; bases with no gene match: 7. This CDR3 has 17 amino acids. Germline V CDR1 and CDR2: SGHNT, YYREEE (reference sequence). In nucleotides, the CDR3 is TGTGCCAGCAGCTTGGCAGGGGGACAGGGTGGCACCGGGGAGCTGTTTTTT. Protein: CASSLAGGQGGTGELFF.

The chain recombines TRBV6-4 with TRBJ2-3; TRBD2 agrees at 8 bases. J lost 6 bases, V lost 0 bases, and 5 bases had no gene match. Per the germline V gene, CDR1 is MRHNA and CDR2 is SNTAGT. The CDR3 length is 15 residues. This chain's CDR3 is CASSDSRVAGDTQYF. As DNA, the CDR3 is TGTGCCAGCAGTGACTCGAGGGTAGCGGGGGATACGCAGTATTTT.

The J gene is TRBJ1-1, the V gene TRBV3-1 (or the pseudogene TRBV3-2); 7 bases map to TRBD1. This CDR3 is 17 amino acids long. Germline V gives CDR1 LGHDT, CDR2 YNNKEL (reference sequence). J lost 1 base, V lost 0 bases, and 8 bases had no gene match. The CDR3 region is CASSQDRPGGGNTEAFF. The CDR3 DNA reads TGTGCCAGCAGCCAAGATCGTCCAGGGGGAGGGAACACTGAAGCTTTCTTT.

The chain recombines TRBV19 with TRBJ2-7; unclear D gene. In germline, CDR1 is LNHDA, CDR2 SQIVND (reference sequence). Trimming pared 0 bases from V and 1 base from J, leaving 13 bases between. The CDR3 consists of 16 residues. The CDR3 sequence is CASSIDAVVQSYEQYF. For the CDR3, the DNA is TGTGCCAGTAGTATAGACGCCGTCGTACAGTCCTACGAGCAGTACTTC.